The 17 T cell receptor beta chains given below trace back to one sample, sequenced in a study of blood T cells in healthy people across ages. A second roughly 6 to 11 cycle PCR used barcoded and J-beta primers. TCRdb reprocessed the 5' RACE reads with MiXCR, giving one entry per CDR3 protein. The table lists roughly 1,100,000 distinct CDR3 sequences, 20% to 25% of them singletons. This sample was also put to use in a study of T cells of mothers and their children.

Sequences were obtained from blood. The receptors originated from a girl aged 2 to 9 in good health.

This clonotype has just a few counts. The V and J genes are TRBV6-1 and TRBJ2-7; 7 positions agree with TRBD1. The CDR3 totals 13 residues. V shed 4 bases and J 2 bases; nucleotides not matched to a gene: 2. Germline V lookup: CDR1 MNHNS, CDR2 SASEGT. CDR3: CASSGTGPYEQYF. The CDR3 DNA reads TGTGCCAGCAGTGGGACAGGTCCCTACGAGCAGTACTTC.

This clonotype was found a few times. The V gene is TRBV2, the J gene TRBJ2-4; D may be TRBD1 or TRBD2 (5 bases each). Per the germline V gene, CDR1 is SNHLY and CDR2 is FYNNEI. Trimming shortened V by 9 bases and J by 11 bases, and 17 bases separated the two germline ends. The CDR3 runs to 12 residues. For the CDR3, the DNA is TGTGCCAGGGGGGACGGGGAGAACGTTCAGTACTTC. This sequence encodes CARGDGENVQYF.

The chain joins TRBV12-3 or TRBV12-4 to TRBJ1-2; D gene unclear. Trimming took 6 bases from V and 4 from J, leaving 15 bases between them. The CDR3 extends over 14 amino acids. The CDR3 bases are TGTGCCAGCAGCCCGCATGAGGGAGCCTATGGCTACACCTTC. This gives the protein CASSPHEGAYGYTF.

This clonotype was seen a handful of times. The CDR3 region has the DNA TGTGCCAGCAGCTTTATATCATGGGGGGAGCTGTTTTTT. Residues: CASSFISWGELFF. The rearrangement joins TRBV7-6 to TRBJ2-2, with D uncertain. V lost 3 bases and J lost 8, with 10 bases in between. CDR3 length equals 13 residues. Germline CDR1 reads SGHVS; CDR2 reads FNYEAQ. The variable domain in full, completed from reference TRBV7-6 and TRBJ2-2, reads GAGVSQSPRYKVTKRGQDVALRCDPISGHVSLYWYRQALGQGPEFLTYFNYEAQQDKSGLPNDRFSAERPEGSISTLTIQRTEQRDSAMYRCASSFISWGELFFGEGSRLTVL.

This clonotype occurred a few times. The rearrangement links TRBV24-1 to TRBJ2-2; D might be TRBD1 or TRBD2, each matching 7 bases. V lost 3 bases and J 7 bases, leaving 17 bases between the germline ends. This CDR3 region has 16 residues. CDR1 KGHDR and CDR2 SFDVKD come from the germline V gene. Here the CDR3 reads CATSDLQDREGGELFF. The CDR3 DNA follows: TGTGCCACCAGTGATCTTCAAGACAGGGAGGGCGGGGAGCTGTTTTTT.

The genes are TRBV20-1 and TRBJ2-5; D could derive from TRBD1 or TRBD2 (5 bases each). CDR3 length equals 14 residues. Trimming shortened V by 6 bases and J by 5 bases, and 19 bases separated the two germline ends. Per the germline V gene, CDR1 is DFQATT and CDR2 is SNEGSKA (reference sequence). DNA of the CDR3: TGCAGTGCATCCCGGATGCGAGGGGAGGAGACCCAGTACTTC. Its protein product is CSASRMRGEETQYF.

This clonotype has just a few counts. The CDR3 DNA reads as TGTGCCAGCAGCCAACCGGGACTAGAGTACGAGCAGTACTTC. This codes for CASSQPGLEYEQYF. The chain recombines TRBV6-5 with TRBJ2-7, with 8 positions matching TRBD2. The germline CDR1 and CDR2 sequences are MNHEY and SVGAGI. V gave up 6 bases and J gave up 4 bases; unmatched junction bases: 8. This CDR3 comprises 14 residues.

The chain has TRBV2 and TRBJ2-2; maybe TRBD1 (5 bases). The CDR3 is 15 amino acids. Looked up from germline, CDR1 is SNHLY and CDR2 is FYNNEI. V was cut by 3 bases and J by 7 bases, with 15 bases left in between. The CDR3 here is CASSDPQTEVGELFF. The CDR3 DNA reads as TGTGCCAGCAGTGACCCCCAGACAGAAGTCGGGGAGCTGTTTTTT. Full variable domain (rest looked up from reference TRBV2 and TRBJ2-2): EPEVTQTPSHQVTQMGQEVILRCVPISNHLYFYWYRQILGQKVEFLVSFYNNEISEKSEIFDDQFSVERPDGSNFTLKIRSTKLEDSAMYFCASSDPQTEVGELFFGEGSRLTVL.

A remark on this clonotype: At one end the junction does not follow the germline gene, possibly because of a read error. The rearrangement uses TRBV27 and TRBJ1-4; maybe TRBD1 (5 bases). The CDR3 is made up of 14 amino acids. From germline, CDR1 is MNHEY and CDR2 SMNVEV (reference sequence). The CDR3 loop reads CASAYKDSPPDEIF. CDR3 DNA: TGTGCCAGCGCCTATAAAGACAGTCCCCCGGATGAAATTTTT.

This clonotype was found a few times. This chain joins TRBV28 and TRBJ1-1; 8 bases align to TRBD1. This CDR3 spans 15 amino acids. Per germline, CDR1 MDHEN and CDR2 SYDVKM. Trimming at V came to 5 bases and at J to 7 bases, leaving 12 bases not matched to a gene. In nucleotides, the CDR3 is TGTGCCAGCAGTCCATGGGGACAGGCCGTTAATGAAGCTTTCTTT. Encoded protein: CASSPWGQAVNEAFF.

The chain carries TRBV5-1 and TRBJ2-5; 8 positions match TRBD1. J gave up 5 bases and V 3 bases, and 6 bases lay outside the gene matches. Looked up from germline, CDR1 is SGHRS and CDR2 is YFSETQ. This CDR3 contains 14 residues. The CDR3 nucleotides read TGCGCCAGCAGCTATGGACAGGGTTGGGAGACCCAGTACTTC. Protein: CASSYGQGWETQYF.

CDR3 in DNA: TGCGCCAGCAGCTTGGCCGGAGGGTTTAAGACTGAAGCTTTCTTT. It codes for CASSLAGGFKTEAFF. This chain joins TRBV5-1 and TRBJ1-1; D is unclear. From germline, CDR1 is SGHRS and CDR2 YFSETQ. This CDR3 has 15 residues. Trimming took 0 bases from V and 5 from J, leaving 14 bases between them.

The V call is TRBV9, the J call TRBJ2-5, with 11 bases identical to TRBD2. Germline values: CDR1 SGDLS, CDR2 YYNGEE. Trimming removed 3 bases from V and 4 bases from J; junction bases left unmatched: 5. The CDR3 is 15 amino acids. CDR3 sequence: CASSGATSGTETQYF. For the CDR3, the DNA is TGTGCCAGCAGCGGGGCGACTAGCGGGACAGAGACCCAGTACTTC.

This clonotype appeared once. The chain carries TRBV11-3 and TRBJ2-7; D gene uncertain. Trimming pared 2 bases from V and 0 bases from J, leaving 8 bases between. Germline V gives CDR1 SGHNT, CDR2 YENEEA. The CDR3 has 14 residues. This CDR3 reads CASSLSTISYEQYF. The CDR3 DNA is TGTGCCAGCAGCTTATCGACAATCTCCTACGAGCAGTACTTC.

In the case of this clonotype: Likely a read error: the CDR3 ends without its conserved phenylalanine or tryptophan. The chain uses TRBV3-1 and TRBJ2-3; tentative D call: TRBD2 (6 bases). Germline loops: CDR1 LGHDT, CDR2 YNNKEL (reference sequence). This CDR3 contains 13 residues. The V and J ends lost 4 bases and 3 bases respectively, with 8 bases between them. For the CDR3, the DNA is TGTGCCAGCAGCCGTAGCGGTACAGATACGCAGTATCTT. As protein: CASSRSGTDTQYL.

The CDR3 DNA sequence: TGCAGTGCTAAAGACTATTCCTACAATGAGCAGTTCTTC. This encodes CSAKDYSYNEQFF. The V and J genes are TRBV20-1 and TRBJ2-1, with D possibly TRBD2 on 5 matching bases. With 4 bases removed from V and 1 base from J, the gap between germline ends came to 8 bases. From germline, CDR1 is DFQATT and CDR2 SNEGSKA (reference sequence). This CDR3 region has 13 residues.

The chain has TRBV6-2 or TRBV6-3 and TRBJ2-5, with D tentatively TRBD2 (6 bases). The V end lost 0 bases, the J end lost 1 base, and 12 bases lay between the germline ends. The CDR3 covers 16 residues. CDR1 and CDR2 from the germline V gene are MNHEY and SVGEGT. The CDR3 bases are TGTGCCAGCAGTTACTCTTTAAGGACTACCCAAGAGACCCAGTACTTC. Protein sequence: CASSYSLRTTQETQYF.